This T cell receptor (beta chain) was recorded in a study of blood T cell repertoires in COVID-19. The wider study: PBMCs, B-cell-depleted T cells, or T cells provided the cDNA or gDNA that made up the material.

Only in-frame clones appear in the TCRdb table, and some are missing; sequencing was by immunoSEQ multiplex PCR. This table has about 49,000 clones, approximately 80% appearing once. This CDR3 is 13 amino acids long. V was cut by 2 bases and J by 4 bases, with 6 bases left in between. Germline V gene lookup returns CDR1 SNHLY and CDR2 FYNNEI. This clone appeared a single time. The sample taken for sequencing was peripheral blood. The rearrangement uses TRBV2 and TRBJ1-5; D remains unclear. The receptor was derived from a man between 65 and 80 years old with active or convalescent COVID-19. The CDR3 here is CASSEIENQPQHF. As DNA, the CDR3 is TGTGCCAGCAGTGAAATCGAGAATCAGCCCCAGCATTTT.